This T cell receptor (beta chain) was captured in a study of Ad26.COV2.S vaccination and SARS-CoV-2 variants. Only in-frame clones appear in the TCRdb table, and some are missing; sequencing was by immunoSEQ multiplex PCR. The repertoire has around 400,000 clones, under 90% of them found once; the top ten carry about 7.1%. As to treatment: around 19 received Ad26.COV2.S at low or high dose, single or two shots; several received placebo; per-sample allocation not given. It was on day 63 after the first vaccine or placebo injection that samples were taken. The sample came from a Boston adult aged 18-55 years. This clone is a singleton in its sample. Its antigen is still unknown. Study results and limitations: Vaccinees displayed broader spike-specific TCR repertoires than placebo recipients.

CDR3 length equals 15 residues. Germline V lookup: CDR1 SGHTA, CDR2 FQGNSA. Trimming pared 3 bases from V and 7 bases from J, leaving 16 bases between. This clonotype was obtained from a person aged 18-60 years who received the Ad26.COV2.S COVID-19 vaccine or a placebo. The source was peripheral blood, collected in a trial of Ad26.COV2.S vaccine versus placebo. This chain uses TRBV7-2 with TRBJ2-1; possibly TRBD2 for D (5 bases). The CDR3: CASSFRREFLNEQFF. The CDR3 DNA sequence: TGTGCCAGCAGCTTCCGCCGGGAATTCCTGAATGAGCAGTTCTTC. The full variable domain, with the rest looked up from reference TRBV7-2 and TRBJ2-1, is GAGVSQSPSNKVTEKGKDVELRCDPISGHTALYWYRQSLGQGLEFLIYFQGNSAPDKSGLPSDRFSAERTGGSVSTLTIQRTQQEDSAVYLCASSFRREFLNEQFFGPGTRLTVL.